The 13 T cell receptor beta chains below were found in one sample sequenced in a study of blood T cell repertoires in COVID-19 (TCRdb year 2020). Library preparation employed the immunoSEQ multiplex PCR assay. What TCRdb holds here is the immuneACCESS table cut down to in-frame rearrangements. Part of the clones is not present; checked against another copy, under half of the missing clones reflect an unresolved V gene, and the others are unexplained. The sample contains tens of thousands of clones, around 86% of them found a single time. About 6.6% of the sample is taken by the ten largest. Sequenced material: peripheral blood. The receptors here all came from a man aged 45-65 years with active COVID-19.

CDR3 residues: CASSFTGEYGYTF. As DNA, the CDR3 is TGTGCCAGCAGTTTTACAGGGGAATATGGCTACACCTTC. The chain has TRBV6-2 or TRBV6-3 and TRBJ1-2; TRBD1 matches at 7 bases. Germline values: CDR1 MNHEY, CDR2 SVGEGT. The V and J ends lost 4 bases and 5 bases, in that order; junction bases with no gene match: 4. CDR3 length equals 13 residues.

The chain is built from TRBV6-4 and TRBJ1-1; possible D gene TRBD1, 5 bases. V lost 8 bases, J lost 0 bases, and 13 bases lay in between. This CDR3 spans 14 amino acids. The V gene's germline CDR1 is MRHNA and CDR2 SNTAGT. CDR3 sequence: CASGPGGMNTEAFF. In nucleotides, the CDR3 is TGTGCCAGCGGTCCCGGGGGGATGAACACTGAAGCTTTCTTT.

The gene calls are TRBV18 and TRBJ2-3; maybe TRBD2 (6 bases). The CDR3 has 14 residues. The germline V gene has CDR1 KGHSH and CDR2 LQKENI. Trimming took off 3 bases at V and 6 bases at J, with 13 bases between the two ends. CDR3 sequence reads: CASSPSGGADTQYF. CDR3 bases: TGTGCCAGCTCACCTTCCGGGGGTGCGGATACGCAGTATTTT.

The rearrangement uses TRBV2 and TRBJ2-7; possibly TRBD1 for D (6 bases). V lost 6 bases to trimming and J lost 6 bases, with 9 bases between them. Per the germline V gene, CDR1 is SNHLY and CDR2 is FYNNEI. This CDR3 has 11 amino acids. The CDR3 DNA follows: TGTGCCAGCAGCCTACAGGGCGAGCAGTACTTC. The encoded protein is CASSLQGEQYF.

This sequence joins TRBV7-8 and TRBJ2-1, with 10 bases lining up with TRBD2. Germline V CDR1 and CDR2: SGHVS, FQNEAQ. V gave up 3 bases and J gave up 2 bases; unmatched junction bases: 10. The CDR3 has 18 residues. As DNA, the CDR3 is TGTGCCAGCAGCTTTCAGGCTAGCGGGAGCTTTCCCTACAATGAGCAGTTCTTC. This gives the protein CASSFQASGSFPYNEQFF.

V and J are TRBV6-2 or TRBV6-3 and TRBJ2-3, with 9 positions matching TRBD2. V was clipped by 0 bases and J by 10 bases; unmatched bases: 14. The CDR3 contains 17 residues. The germline gives CDR1 MNHEY, CDR2 SVGEGT. In DNA form, the CDR3 reads TGTGCCAGCAGTTACTCTAACCTAGCGGGGCGCCCATCTGCGCAGTATTTT. Translated, it gives CASSYSNLAGRPSAQYF.

The CDR3 nucleotides are TGCGCCAGCAGCCAAGGGTCTAGCGGGGCCTACGAGCAGTACTTC. Translation gives CASSQGSSGAYEQYF. V usage is TRBV4-1 and J usage is TRBJ2-7, with TRBD2 identical over 9 bases. CDR1 and CDR2 (germline): MGHRA, YSYEKL. Losses at the gene ends were 1 base for V and 2 bases for J; bases not matched to a gene: 3. The CDR3 has 15 residues.

J is TRBJ2-7 and V is TRBV28, with D unclear. Germline loops: CDR1 MDHEN, CDR2 SYDVKM. The CDR3 covers 13 residues. V was trimmed by 5 bases and J by 1 base, leaving 9 bases between them. This CDR3 is CASSAPSSYEQYF. The CDR3 coding sequence is TGTGCCAGCAGTGCCCCGAGTTCCTACGAGCAGTACTTC.

The chain carries TRBV24-1 and TRBJ2-1, with D possibly being TRBD1 (6 bases). Trimming cost V 3 bases and J 8 bases, with 13 bases left between them. The length of the CDR3 is 14 residues. Germline V gene data show CDR1 as KGHDR and CDR2 as SFDVKD. DNA for the CDR3: TGTGCCACCAGTGATCCGGACAGAAGGGATGAGCAGTTCTTC. This encodes CATSDPDRRDEQFF.

This chain uses TRBV19 with TRBJ2-1; 11 bases fit TRBD2. The V gene's germline CDR1 is LNHDA and CDR2 SQIVND (reference sequence). The CDR3 is 17 residues long. Trimming took 3 bases from V and 3 from J; bases not matched to a gene: 7. CDR3 bases: TGTGCCAGTAGTATGGGAGGGGGGACTAGCGGCTACAATGAGCAGTTCTTC. It is translated as CASSMGGGTSGYNEQFF.

The table lists this clone with a few counts. The rearrangement joins TRBV19 to TRBJ2-7, with 7 nucleotides matching TRBD1. V lost 6 bases to trimming and J lost 2 bases; unmatched junction nucleotides: 7. The CDR3 runs 14 residues. Germline lookup yields CDR1 LNHDA and CDR2 SQIVND (reference sequence). The CDR3 reads CASRISTGTYEQYF. CDR3 DNA: TGTGCCAGTAGAATATCGACAGGGACCTACGAGCAGTACTTC.

The genes are TRBV19 and TRBJ1-1; 8 positions match TRBD1. Trimming at V came to 5 bases and at J to 11 bases, leaving 16 bases not matched to a gene. The CDR3 totals 15 residues. Germline CDR1 is LNHDA and CDR2 is SQIVND (reference sequence). The CDR3 DNA is TGTGCCAGTAGTTTCGGTCTGGGACAGGAGAGAACGGCTTTCTTT. Translated: CASSFGLGQERTAFF.

V gene TRBV3-1 (or the pseudogene TRBV3-2) combines with J gene TRBJ2-3, with D perhaps TRBD2 (6 bases). Germline V CDR1 and CDR2: LGHDT, YNNKEL (reference sequence). The V gene lost 4 bases and the J gene lost 3 bases, with 8 bases spanning the gap. This CDR3 is 13 amino acids long. This CDR3 is CASSPRGTDTQYF. The CDR3 DNA is TGTGCCAGCAGCCCACGGGGGACAGATACGCAGTATTTT.